This TCR beta chain was identified in a study of cytomegalovirus exposure and HLA in healthy donors. Study-wide background: There were under 140 million unique TCR beta sequences, drawn from about 179 million T cells, in an earlier analysis. The early release's HLA-typed donors yielded some 85 million unique TCRs. Findings and caveats of the study: As immune exposure information, only CMV serostatus was available. One later analysis reportedly identified an Asian-associated ancestry cluster that showed fewer N-insertions than the roughly 600-donor mean.

The V and J ends lost 5 bases and 6 bases, in that order; junction bases with no gene match: 10. The germline gives CDR1 SGHVS, CDR2 FQNEAQ. This CDR3 has 14 residues. A multiplex PCR was run with 60 Vbeta primers and 13 Jbeta primers. TCRdb keeps only in-frame clones here, not all; method: immunoSEQ multiplex PCR. This repertoire shows some 170,000 clones, roughly 81% found once; its top ten account for roughly 4.9%. In the case of this clone: As yet, its antigen is unknown.

Material for sequencing was PBMCs. This receptor was identified in a woman aged 18-35 years in good health and CMV-seropositive. The chain employs TRBV7-8 and TRBJ2-7, with 7 bases that match TRBD1. The CDR3 region is CASSSRQGFGEQYF. The CDR3 nucleotides are TGTGCCAGCAGCAGCCGACAGGGTTTTGGCGAGCAGTACTTC.